This T cell receptor (beta chain) was identified in a study of OX40 agonist ivuxolimab in advanced cancers. Turning to the study itself: The dose-escalation group included hepatocellular carcinoma, melanoma, renal cell carcinoma and head and neck cancer.

The CDR3 consists of 13 residues. Per germline, CDR1 SGHNT and CDR2 YENEEA. The V and J ends lost 1 base and 2 bases respectively, with 4 bases between them. Measured with immunoSEQ multiplex PCR; TCRdb has only the in-frame clones, and not every one. Of about 110,000 clones listed, under 95% are singletons. Regarding this clone: What it binds is unknown.

Study results and caveats: Dosing at 0.1 to 3.0 mg/kg was accompanied by clonal expansion of CD4+ and CD8+ blood T cells by week 6.

This receptor was obtained from an adult with an advanced solid tumor such as melanoma, head and neck, liver or kidney cancer. This specimen consisted of CD4+ or CD8+ T cells sorted from blood, obtained in a trial of the OX40 agonist ivuxolimab. This rearrangement joins TRBV11-3 to TRBJ2-3; D is undetermined. CDR3 sequence: CASSLVSTDTQYF. The CDR3 DNA is TGTGCCAGCAGCTTAGTGTCCACAGATACGCAGTATTTT.